Presented here are 28 T cell receptor beta chains from one specimen sequenced in a study of T cell responses to AZD1222 COVID-19 vaccine. This table comes from immunoSEQ multiplex PCR, and its TCRdb copy is limited to in-frame clones, with some not included. The sample records around 120,000 clones, about 87% being singletons. The sequences come from peripheral blood, collected on day 0 of AZD1222 vaccination. These receptors were collected from an adult in good health.

The table lists this clone with a few counts. The chain is built from TRBV28 and TRBJ1-4; D ambiguous. CDR1 and CDR2 (germline): MDHEN, SYDVKM. This CDR3 comprises 17 residues. The V end was cut by 7 bases, the J end by 0 bases, with 18 bases between. CDR3 in amino acids: CASNASPSVATNEKLFF. DNA for the CDR3: TGTGCCAGCAACGCCAGCCCATCTGTGGCAACTAATGAAAAACTGTTTTTT. The full variable domain, its missing parts supplied by reference TRBV28 and TRBJ1-4, is DVKVTQSSRYLVKRTGEKVFLECVQDMDHENMFWYRQDPGLGLRLIYFSYDVKMKEKGDIPEGYSVSREKKERFSLILESASTNQTSMYLCASNASPSVATNEKLFFGSGTQLSVL.

The V gene is TRBV18, the J gene TRBJ1-2; TRBD1 aligns across 11 bases. The germline V gene encodes CDR1 KGHSH and CDR2 LQKENI. With 0 bases clipped from V and 8 bases from J, the junction kept 8 bases outside the gene matches. The CDR3 is 16 residues long. CDR3 in amino acids: CASSPPVQGTGGGYTF. The CDR3 DNA sequence: TGTGCCAGCTCACCACCGGTACAAGGGACAGGGGGAGGCTACACCTTC.

V and J are TRBV29-1 and TRBJ1-5, with a tentative D call TRBD1 (5 bases). Trimming took off 5 bases at V and 1 base at J, with 9 bases between the two ends. CDR1 and CDR2 from the germline V gene are SQVTM and ANQGSEA. CDR3 length: 13 residues. The CDR3 is CSVQGASNQPQHF. The CDR3 region has the DNA TGCAGCGTTCAAGGGGCAAGCAATCAGCCCCAGCATTTT.

On this clone itself: The sample carries other DNA sequences with the same CDR3. The chain links TRBV5-1 to TRBJ2-1; D is uncertain. The length of the CDR3 is 14 residues. Trimming took 2 bases from V and 0 from J, leaving 6 bases between them. The germline gives CDR1 SGHRS, CDR2 YFSETQ. The DNA for the CDR3 is TGCGCCAGCAGCTTAAGAGACTCCTACAATGAGCAGTTCTTC. Its protein is CASSLRDSYNEQFF.

The gene calls are TRBV24-1 and TRBJ2-3; possibly TRBD2 for D (5 bases). The V gene's germline CDR1 is KGHDR and CDR2 SFDVKD. The CDR3 contains 14 residues. V dropped 4 bases and J dropped 2 bases, with 9 bases sitting between them. The CDR3 here is CATSDQDFTDTQYF. The CDR3 DNA is TGTGCCACCAGTGACCAGGACTTCACAGATACGCAGTATTTT.

This clone appeared a single time. The chain joins TRBV29-1 to TRBJ2-1; 10 bases fit TRBD2. Germline-derived CDR1 and CDR2 are SQVTM and ANQGSEA. CDR3 size: 13 residues. Trimming took 7 bases from V and 9 from J; bases not matched to a gene: 9. Here the CDR3 DNA reads TGCAGCGCCGGACTAGCGGTAATCGGTGAGCAGTTCTTC. Residues: CSAGLAVIGEQFF.

This clone was recorded once. This chain joins TRBV5-1 and TRBJ1-2; a possible D gene is TRBD1 (5 bases). V was trimmed by 0 bases and J by 7 bases, leaving 16 bases between them. CDR1 SGHRS and CDR2 YFSETQ come from the germline V gene. This CDR3 spans 15 amino acids. The CDR3 sequence is CASSLERGTYAGYTF. In DNA form, the CDR3 reads TGCGCCAGCAGCTTGGAGCGGGGGACCTATGCTGGCTACACCTTC.

The chain joins TRBV30 to TRBJ2-1; D gene unclear. Per the germline V gene, CDR1 is GTSNPN and CDR2 is SVGIG (reference sequence). V was clipped by 4 bases and J by 0 bases, with 19 bases between them. The CDR3 runs to 17 residues. The CDR3 coding sequence is TGTGCCTGGATTCACGGGCCTCCTAGGGCCTCCTACAATGAGCAGTTCTTC. Protein product: CAWIHGPPRASYNEQFF.

This sequence joins TRBV11-3 and TRBJ2-3; D unclear. Trimming shortened V by 2 bases and J by 0 bases, and 9 bases separated the two germline ends. The CDR3 covers 15 residues. The germline gives CDR1 SGHNT, CDR2 YENEEA. DNA of the CDR3: TGTGCCAGCAGCTTAAGGACGGGTAGCACAGATACGCAGTATTTT. It translates to CASSLRTGSTDTQYF.

The genes are TRBV3-1 (or the pseudogene TRBV3-2) and TRBJ1-4, with 8 positions matching TRBD1. CDR1 is LGHDT, CDR2 YNNKEL, per germline (reference sequence). CDR3 length: 17 residues. V was clipped by 3 bases and J by 5 bases; unmatched bases: 11. CDR3 coding DNA: TGTGCCAGCAGCCATGAAGCCGGGACAGGTACGAATGAAAAACTGTTTTTT. Amino acid sequence: CASSHEAGTGTNEKLFF.

V and J are TRBV7-8 and TRBJ1-5; D is undetermined. Germline V CDR1 and CDR2: SGHVS, FQNEAQ. The CDR3 length is 12 residues. V lost 1 base to trimming and J lost 8 bases, with 6 bases between them. The CDR3 loop is CASSLVSEPQHF. CDR3 nucleotides: TGTGCCAGCAGCTTAGTTAGTGAGCCCCAGCATTTT.

This clone has just one count. The chain uses TRBV5-5 and TRBJ2-3; D gene uncertain. The germline V gene encodes CDR1 SGHKS and CDR2 YYEKEE (reference sequence). Trimming shortened V by 2 bases and J by 2 bases, and 3 bases separated the two germline ends. The CDR3 consists of 12 residues. The CDR3 DNA follows: TGTGCCAGCAGCTTTGCCACAGATACGCAGTATTTT. Translating gives CASSFATDTQYF.

The chain recombines TRBV12-5 with TRBJ2-2; 10 nucleotides match TRBD2. The CDR3 is 20 amino acids. After removal of 1 base from V and 4 bases from J, the junction contained 15 bases not matched to a gene. Germline V gene data show CDR1 as LGHNT and CDR2 as FRNRAP. The CDR3 nucleotides read TGTGCTAGTGGTTTGGCAACGGCAGGGAGGATAGCGGGGGGCACCGGGGAGCTGTTTTTT. Translating it yields CASGLATAGRIAGGTGELFF. Supplemented by reference TRBV12-5 and TRBJ2-2, the full variable domain reads DARVTQTPRHKVTEMGQEVTMRCQPILGHNTVFWYRQTMMQGLELLAYFRNRAPLDDSGMPKDRFSAEMPDATLATLKIQPSEPRDSAVYFCASGLATAGRIAGGTGELFFGEGSRLTVL.

The genes are TRBV7-9 and TRBJ2-7; no firm D call. Trimming left V 5 bases short and J 1 base short, with 15 bases between. Germline CDR1 reads SEHNR; CDR2 reads FQNEAQ (reference sequence). The length of the CDR3 is 15 residues. The DNA of the CDR3 is TGTGCCAGCAGCCAGAGCACCGGGCGATCCTACGAGCAGTACTTC. This codes for CASSQSTGRSYEQYF.

The CDR3 region has the DNA TGTGCCAGCAGCTCCCGGACTGAGTACTCTGGGGCCAACGTCCTGACTTTC. Translation gives CASSSRTEYSGANVLTF. The gene calls are TRBV11-2 and TRBJ2-6, with a tentative D call TRBD2 (5 bases). Germline V gives CDR1 SGHAT, CDR2 FQNNGV. The CDR3 runs 17 residues. Trimming left V 4 bases short and J 0 bases short, with 13 bases between.

V is TRBV28 and J is TRBJ1-5; 7 nucleotides match TRBD1. The ends lost 5 bases at V and 7 bases at J; junction bases unmatched: 8. Germline V gene sequence: CDR1 MDHEN, CDR2 SYDVKM. This CDR3 region has 14 residues. CDR3: CASSPTGLRQPQHF. CDR3 sequence (DNA): TGTGCCAGCAGTCCGACAGGGCTACGGCAGCCCCAGCATTTT.

The V call is TRBV6-5, the J call TRBJ1-6; D uncertain. The germline V gene encodes CDR1 MNHEY and CDR2 SVGAGI. V shed 6 bases and J shed 14 bases, with 14 bases lying between them. The CDR3 runs to 12 residues. The CDR3, as DNA: TGTGCCAGCAGCCTCCTGGGAACGGCCCTCCACTTT. It is translated as CASSLLGTALHF.

The gene calls are TRBV6-5 and TRBJ1-2, with 7 positions matching TRBD1. J gave up 8 bases and V 7 bases, and 7 bases lay outside the gene matches. The CDR3 extends over 12 amino acids. Germline CDR1 MNHEY, CDR2 SVGAGI. For the CDR3, the DNA is TGTGCCAGCACCCAGACAGGGCGCGGCTACACCTTC. As protein: CASTQTGRGYTF.

The V call is TRBV5-1, the J call TRBJ2-3, with D possibly being TRBD1 or TRBD2 (5 bases each). V lost 4 bases, J lost 4 bases, and 10 bases lay in between. This CDR3 has 13 amino acids. Germline V gene lookup returns CDR1 SGHRS and CDR2 YFSETQ. As DNA, the CDR3 is TGCGCCAGCAGCCCTGAGGGGTCAGATACGCAGTATTTT. It encodes CASSPEGSDTQYF.

The V and J genes are TRBV2 and TRBJ1-6; D unresolved. The CDR3 contains 13 residues. Germline values: CDR1 SNHLY, CDR2 FYNNEI. The germline V and J ends were trimmed by 6 bases and 0 bases, with 3 bases remaining between them. For the CDR3, the DNA is TGTGCCAGCAGGAGCTCCTATAATTCACCCCTCCACTTT. It yields the protein CASRSSYNSPLHF.

This rearrangement joins TRBV3-1 (or the pseudogene TRBV3-2) to TRBJ2-1; D tentatively reads TRBD1 or TRBD2 (7 bases each). The CDR3 totals 19 residues. In germline, CDR1 is LGHDT, CDR2 YNNKEL (reference sequence). Trimming cost V 3 bases and J 0 bases, with 21 bases left between them. CDR3: CASSHAQGGAPSSYNEQFF. DNA of the CDR3: TGTGCCAGCAGCCACGCCCAGGGGGGGGCGCCAAGCTCCTACAATGAGCAGTTCTTC.

This rearrangement joins TRBV2 to TRBJ2-6; 8 bases are shared with TRBD1. CDR1 and CDR2 from the germline V gene are SNHLY and FYNNEI. This CDR3 contains 17 residues. The V gene end was trimmed by 11 bases and the J gene end by 0 bases; junction bases not matched to a gene: 12. CDR3 loop: CALQGAKAGSGANVLTF. CDR3 DNA: TGTGCCCTCCAGGGGGCGAAGGCTGGCTCTGGGGCCAACGTCCTGACTTTC.

The chain links TRBV9 to TRBJ2-3; 7 positions match TRBD1. The V gene end was trimmed by 2 bases and the J gene end by 0 bases; junction bases not matched to a gene: 9. This CDR3 comprises 17 residues. Germline loops: CDR1 SGDLS, CDR2 YYNGEE. CDR3 DNA sequence: TGTGCCAGCAGCGTTGCCCAGGGACAGCTCAGCACAGATACGCAGTATTTT. Translation gives CASSVAQGQLSTDTQYF.

The chain combines TRBV5-1 with TRBJ1-2, with D possibly being TRBD1 (5 bases). V dropped 2 bases and J dropped 1 base, with 18 bases sitting between them. The V gene's germline CDR1 is SGHRS and CDR2 YFSETQ. The CDR3 is made up of 17 amino acids. CDR3 nucleotide sequence: TGCGCCAGCAGCTTCCCAGGGCCTCACCGGTTTAACTATGGCTACACCTTC. This encodes CASSFPGPHRFNYGYTF.

Notes on this clone: The sample has other DNA sequences that encode this CDR3 too. The chain recombines TRBV7-3 with TRBJ1-1; D is undetermined. Germline lookup yields CDR1 SGHTA and CDR2 FQGTGA. The CDR3 loop spans 13 amino acids. The ends were cut back, 0 bases at V and 0 bases at J, with 2 bases in the middle. CDR3 region: CASSLTVNTEAFF. The CDR3 coding sequence is TGTGCCAGCAGCTTAACGGTGAACACTGAAGCTTTCTTT.

Here the CDR3 reads CASSPPVVVEAFF. The CDR3 nucleotides are TGTGCCAGCTCACCACCGGTTGTAGTCGAAGCTTTCTTT. This chain joins TRBV18 and TRBJ1-1; D is uncertain. The germline V gene encodes CDR1 KGHSH and CDR2 LQKENI. The ends were cut back, 0 bases at V and 8 bases at J, with 10 bases in the middle. The CDR3 covers 13 residues.

The V call is TRBV30, the J call TRBJ1-3; a weak D match, TRBD1 (6 bases). CDR1 is GTSNPN and CDR2 is SVGIG in the germline V gene (reference sequence). The CDR3 runs to 16 residues. Trimming cost V 1 base and J 3 bases, with 16 bases left between them. This chain's CDR3 is CAWSGTARGGGNTIYF. In DNA form, the CDR3 reads TGTGCCTGGAGTGGGACCGCTCGAGGGGGTGGAAACACCATATATTTT.

This chain joins TRBV2 and TRBJ1-1, with D maybe TRBD1 (6 bases). This CDR3 comprises 13 residues. V was pared by 7 bases and J by 4 bases, with 13 bases between. Germline V gives CDR1 SNHLY, CDR2 FYNNEI. CDR3 sequence reads: CASKQGRSTEAFF. For the CDR3, the DNA is TGTGCCAGCAAGCAGGGGCGGAGCACTGAAGCTTTCTTT.